This T cell receptor (beta chain) emerged from a study of blood T cell repertoires in COVID-19. Whole-study context: Samples of COVID-19 (acute and convalescent) were obtained from the United States, Italy and Spain.

Per the original data handling: Amplified reference gene primers provided the basis for estimating nucleated cell counts. Clones were sequenced by immunoSEQ multiplex PCR, and TCRdb holds only the in-frame ones, with some missing. V and J calls and clone size are copied from that table; D and trimming were computed from the DNA. This sample yields around 300,000 clones, of which around 90% are seen a single time; approximately 2.2% belongs to the top ten. The germline gives CDR1 SNHLY, CDR2 FYNNEI. This CDR3 has 12 residues. V shed 4 bases, J shed 6 bases, and the junction held 0 bases outside the gene matches.

The specimen sequenced was peripheral blood. The chain is built from TRBV2 and TRBJ2-1; 7 nucleotides match TRBD2. The receptor was derived from a man aged 50-59 years with acute or convalescent COVID-19. CDR3 nucleotides: TGTGCCAGCAGTGGGGGGGGCAATGAGCAGTTCTTC. This translates into CASSGGGNEQFF.